The present T cell receptor gamma chain was sequenced within a study of γδ T cells in repeated Plasmodium falciparum infection. Study in general: Age- and gender-matched Australian children served as comparison for malaria-exposed Malian children.

TCRdb reanalysed the multiplex PCR reads with CATT. This sample has 25,000 to 35,000 gamma-chain clones, with almost 1.5% found just once. With 5 bases clipped from V and 5 bases from J, the junction kept 9 bases outside the gene matches. Germline CDR1 reads EGSTGY; CDR2 reads YDSYTSSV. This CDR3 spans 13 amino acids. Flow sorting of PBMC yielded separate Vgamma9/Vdelta2+ and Vdelta2-negative gammadelta T cell populations for bulk repertoire analysis. On this clone itself: As yet, its antigen is unknown. For this DNA, TCRdb reports the protein of a much larger clone, which diverges at residue 5, most likely from a read error; the protein presented here is translated directly from the DNA.

Overall study results and limits: Vdelta2-negative gammadelta repertoires appeared less diverse and less shared in Malian than Australian children. In Vdelta2-negative, largely Vdelta1+, gammadelta repertoires, repeated controlled infections appeared to drive clonal selection waves.

What was sequenced was gamma-delta T cells from blood. The chain recombines TRGV4 with TRGJ1 or TRGJ2. The receptor comes from a pool of human donors (malaria-infected and uninfected, not separated). The CDR3, as DNA: TGTGCCACCTGGGTTGTCCCCCATTATAAGAAACTCTTT. It is translated as CATWVVPHYKKLF.